This is a list of T cell receptor beta chains from one sample in a study of early T cells in non-severe SARS-CoV-2 infection. One entry per CDR3 protein, called by TCRdb with MiXCR from the 5' RACE reads. This table holds about 71,000 distinct CDR3 sequences, 9.5% to 15% found once. The starting material was whole blood, obtained at baseline. The receptors come from an adult who was a healthcare worker with PCR-confirmed SARS-CoV-2 infection or an uninfected control (not recorded which). The CDR3 runs from the conserved cysteine through the conserved F or W. D genes are given only for firm matches. Clone size is stated in some rows and not others, as once, few, many or a class when expanded.

J gene: TRBJ1-1; clone size: .; V gene: TRBV5-1; D gene: .; CDR3 protein: CASSLAPRGGRTEAFF; CDR3 DNA: TGCGCCAGCAGCTTGGCCCCTAGGGGCGGACGCACTGAAGCTTTCTTT
J gene: TRBJ2-7; clone size: many; V gene: TRBV6-6; D gene: .; CDR3 protein: CATGRGGSYEQYF; CDR3 DNA: TGTGCCACTGGTCGTGGGGGCTCCTACGAGCAGTACTTC
J gene: TRBJ2-7; clone size: .; V gene: TRBV5-1; D gene: .; CDR3 protein: CASSDPGQGRSIEQYF; CDR3 DNA: TGCGCCAGCTCCGACCCGGGGCAGGGGAGGTCTATCGAGCAGTACTTC
J gene: TRBJ2-7; clone size: many; V gene: TRBV6-1; D gene: TRBD1; CDR3 protein: CASSPRTGSEQYF; CDR3 DNA: TGTGCCAGCAGTCCTCGGACAGGGAGCGAGCAGTACTTC
J gene: TRBJ1-2; clone size: .; V gene: TRBV7-2; D gene: TRBD1; CDR3 protein: CASSFNILQGAGGYTF; CDR3 DNA: TGTGCCAGCAGCTTTAATATCCTTCAGGGGGCGGGCGGCTACACCTTC
J gene: TRBJ1-4; clone size: many; V gene: TRBV7-2; D gene: .; CDR3 protein: CASSPRPGRGEKLFF; CDR3 DNA: TGTGCCAGCAGCCCAAGACCAGGGCGAGGTGAAAAACTGTTTTTT
J gene: TRBJ2-3; clone size: few; V gene: TRBV18; D gene: .; CDR3 protein: CASSPTGYPDTQYF; CDR3 DNA: TGTGCCAGCTCACCTACAGGGTACCCAGATACGCAGTATTTT
J gene: TRBJ2-3; clone size: many; V gene: TRBV3-1; D gene: .; CDR3 protein: CASSPLGGWDTQYF; CDR3 DNA: TGTGCCAGCAGCCCCCTGGGGGGCTGGGATACGCAGTATTTT
J gene: TRBJ1-1; clone size: many; V gene: TRBV20-1; D gene: TRBD1; CDR3 protein: CSAGRTGGGLGTEAFF; CDR3 DNA: TGCAGTGCGGGAAGGACAGGGGGCGGTTTGGGCACTGAAGCTTTCTTT
J gene: TRBJ1-1; clone size: .; V gene: TRBV5-1; D gene: .; CDR3 protein: CASSLTPGPSLEAFF; CDR3 DNA: TGCGCCAGCAGCTTGACCCCGGGACCAAGCCTTGAAGCTTTCTTT
J gene: TRBJ1-1; clone size: .; V gene: TRBV6-6; D gene: .; CDR3 protein: CASPSEGVSPTEAFF; CDR3 DNA: TGTGCCAGCCCCTCGGAGGGCGTTAGTCCCACTGAAGCTTTCTTT
J gene: TRBJ1-1; clone size: .; V gene: TRBV29-1; D gene: .; CDR3 protein: CSVERAGLKAFF; CDR3 DNA: TGCAGCGTTGAAAGGGCAGGCTTAAAAGCTTTCTTT
J gene: TRBJ1-5; clone size: .; V gene: TRBV28; D gene: .; CDR3 protein: CASSLMPLNQPQHF; CDR3 DNA: TGTGCCAGCAGTTTGATGCCCCTAAATCAGCCCCAGCATTTT
J gene: TRBJ1-3; clone size: .; V gene: TRBV6-6; D gene: .; CDR3 protein: CASSYVPGNTIYF; CDR3 DNA: TGTGCCAGCAGTTACGTTCCTGGAAACACCATATATTTT
J gene: TRBJ2-7; clone size: many; V gene: TRBV20-1; D gene: TRBD2; CDR3 protein: CSAGTSGNYEQYF; CDR3 DNA: TGCAGTGCTGGGACTAGCGGTAACTACGAGCAGTACTTC
J gene: TRBJ2-2; clone size: few; V gene: TRBV6-6; D gene: TRBD1; CDR3 protein: CASSHRGRSGELFF; CDR3 DNA: TGTGCCAGCAGCCACAGGGGTAGATCCGGGGAGCTGTTTTTT
J gene: TRBJ1-4; clone size: .; V gene: TRBV13; D gene: TRBD1; CDR3 protein: CASSRTGGIEKLFF; CDR3 DNA: TGTGCCAGCAGCCGGACAGGGGGCATCGAAAAACTGTTTTTT
J gene: TRBJ2-5; clone size: .; V gene: TRBV6-2/TRBV6-3; D gene: TRBD1; CDR3 protein: CASNGQGVQETQYF; CDR3 DNA: TGTGCCAGCAACGGACAGGGGGTCCAAGAGACCCAGTACTTC
J gene: TRBJ1-1; clone size: many; V gene: TRBV28; D gene: .; CDR3 protein: CASSKQISTEAFF; CDR3 DNA: TGTGCCAGCAGTAAACAAATTAGCACTGAAGCTTTCTTT
J gene: TRBJ1-2; clone size: many; V gene: TRBV5-5; D gene: .; CDR3 protein: CASRPDDSLYGYTF; CDR3 DNA: TGTGCCAGCAGGCCTGACGACAGCCTCTATGGCTACACCTTC
J gene: TRBJ2-7; clone size: many; V gene: TRBV11-2; D gene: .; CDR3 protein: CASSLVLGVGYEQYF; CDR3 DNA: TGTGCCAGCAGCTTAGTTTTAGGGGTAGGCTACGAGCAGTACTTC
J gene: TRBJ2-7; clone size: .; V gene: TRBV4-3; D gene: TRBD1; CDR3 protein: CASSQEGTGTEQYF; CDR3 DNA: TGCGCCAGCAGCCAAGAGGGGACAGGGACCGAGCAGTACTTC
J gene: TRBJ1-2; clone size: .; V gene: TRBV6-1; D gene: .; CDR3 protein: CASSEAAWVHYGYTF; CDR3 DNA: TGTGCCAGCAGTGAAGCTGCGTGGGTACACTATGGCTACACCTTC
J gene: TRBJ2-7; clone size: many; V gene: TRBV28; D gene: TRBD2; CDR3 protein: CASSLGRGGPYEQYF; CDR3 DNA: TGTGCCAGCAGTTTAGGGCGGGGGGGTCCCTACGAGCAGTACTTC
J gene: TRBJ1-1; clone size: .; V gene: TRBV5-1; D gene: TRBD1; CDR3 protein: CASSGAGQGGAEAFF; CDR3 DNA: TGCGCCAGCAGCGGGGCGGGACAGGGAGGCGCTGAAGCTTTCTTT
J gene: TRBJ2-3; clone size: .; V gene: TRBV7-2; D gene: TRBD2; CDR3 protein: CASGYGGARTDTQYF; CDR3 DNA: TGTGCCAGCGGGTACGGGGGGGCCCGCACAGATACGCAGTATTTT
J gene: TRBJ2-7; clone size: .; V gene: TRBV14; D gene: TRBD1; CDR3 protein: CASSQVQGVSYEQYF; CDR3 DNA: TGTGCCAGCAGCCAAGTACAGGGGGTTAGCTACGAGCAGTACTTC
J gene: TRBJ1-2; clone size: .; V gene: TRBV7-2; D gene: .; CDR3 protein: CASSLVGYGYTF; CDR3 DNA: TGTGCCAGCAGCTTAGTTGGCTATGGCTACACCTTC
J gene: TRBJ2-3; clone size: few; V gene: TRBV18; D gene: TRBD2; CDR3 protein: CASSPPGLAVVTDTQYF; CDR3 DNA: TGTGCCAGCTCACCACCGGGACTAGCGGTCGTCACAGATACGCAGTATTTT
J gene: TRBJ2-3; clone size: few; V gene: TRBV3-1; D gene: .; CDR3 protein: CASSADPSDTQYF; CDR3 DNA: TGTGCCAGCAGCGCGGACCCCTCGGATACGCAGTATTTT
J gene: TRBJ2-1; clone size: .; V gene: TRBV2; D gene: TRBD2; CDR3 protein: CASSLSGGASYNEQFF; CDR3 DNA: TGTGCCAGCAGTCTAAGCGGGGGGGCATCCTACAATGAGCAGTTCTTC
J gene: TRBJ2-7; clone size: many; V gene: TRBV12-3/TRBV12-4; D gene: .; CDR3 protein: CASNSPGYSYEQYF; CDR3 DNA: TGTGCCAGCAACTCCCCAGGGTACTCCTACGAGCAGTACTTC
J gene: TRBJ2-3; clone size: many; V gene: TRBV6-2/TRBV6-3; D gene: .; CDR3 protein: CASSMGEATDTQYF; CDR3 DNA: TGTGCCAGCAGTATGGGGGAGGCAACAGATACGCAGTATTTT
J gene: TRBJ2-7; clone size: medium-sized; V gene: TRBV7-6; D gene: .; CDR3 protein: CASSPDFTTYEQYF; CDR3 DNA: TGTGCCAGCAGCCCGGACTTCACCACCTACGAGCAGTACTTC
J gene: TRBJ1-1; clone size: many; V gene: TRBV7-3; D gene: .; CDR3 protein: CASSLRGNTEAFF; CDR3 DNA: TGTGCCAGCAGCTTGAGGGGGAACACTGAAGCTTTCTTT